These 29 T cell receptor beta chains share one sample of origin, sequenced in a study of blood T cell repertoires in COVID-19. The repertoire was sequenced with immunoSEQ multiplex PCR; TCRdb's copy has only in-frame clones and lacks some. This sample has some 50,000 clones, with less than 95% found just once. The source material was peripheral blood. The source of these receptors is a man aged 40-50 years with acute or convalescent COVID-19.

The rearrangement uses TRBV29-1 and TRBJ2-5, with 10 positions matching TRBD1. Per germline, CDR1 SQVTM and CDR2 ANQGSEA. Trimming took 6 bases from V and 5 from J; bases not matched to a gene: 3. There are 12 residues in the CDR3. The CDR3 loop is CSVGQGVETQYF. In DNA form, the CDR3 reads TGCAGCGTCGGACAGGGGGTGGAGACCCAGTACTTC.

The genes are TRBV10-2 and TRBJ2-1; 11 bases align to TRBD2. CDR1 WSHSY and CDR2 SAAADI come from the germline V gene. CDR3 length: 16 residues. Trimming took 6 bases from V and 1 from J; bases not matched to a gene: 5. CDR3 nucleotides: TGCGCCAGCAGGGGGGTAGCGGGAGGGTCCTACAATGAGCAGTTCTTC. It encodes CASRGVAGGSYNEQFF.

The J gene is TRBJ2-3, the V gene TRBV6-5, with 7 bases fitting TRBD2. Germline trimming cut 6 bases from V and 0 bases from J; bases unmatched to any gene: 3. The CDR3 is 14 residues long. The V gene's germline CDR1 is MNHEY and CDR2 SVGAGI. The CDR3 sequence: CASRAGTSTDTQYF. As DNA, the CDR3 is TGTGCCAGCAGAGCGGGAACTAGCACAGATACGCAGTATTTT.

The V gene is TRBV2, the J gene TRBJ1-2; possible D gene TRBD1, 6 bases. The V gene's germline CDR1 is SNHLY and CDR2 FYNNEI. This CDR3 contains 13 residues. The V end lost 3 bases, the J end lost 4 bases, and 9 bases lay between the germline ends. The DNA of the CDR3 is TGTGCCAGCAGTGACAGGGGTGCCTATGGCTACACCTTC. Amino acids: CASSDRGAYGYTF.

A word on this clone: This sample also contains other DNA sequences that code for the same CDR3. The chain has TRBV27 and TRBJ2-7; 11 nucleotides line up with TRBD1. The CDR3 has 14 amino acids. The V gene end was trimmed by 8 bases and the J gene end by 2 bases; junction bases not matched to a gene: 5. The germline V gene encodes CDR1 MNHEY and CDR2 SMNVEV (reference sequence). The CDR3 reads CASRRTGGAYEQYF. CDR3 coding DNA: TGTGCCAGCCGACGGACAGGGGGCGCCTACGAGCAGTACTTC.

The V and J genes are TRBV29-1 and TRBJ2-1, with a tentative D call TRBD1 (6 bases). V shed 7 bases and J shed 5 bases, with 12 bases lying between them. Germline CDR1 and CDR2: SQVTM and ANQGSEA. The CDR3 spans 12 residues. The CDR3 DNA is TGCAGCGCCTGGGACAACAACAATGAGCAGTTCTTC. Encoded protein: CSAWDNNNEQFF.

There are a few counts of this clone. The rearrangement uses TRBV6-5 and TRBJ2-1; the match to TRBD2 covers 12 bases. With V trimmed by 6 bases and J by 6 bases, 3 bases remained unmatched. This CDR3 contains 14 residues. Germline CDR1 MNHEY, CDR2 SVGAGI. The CDR3 sequence: CASSGLAGINEQFF. The CDR3 nucleotides are TGTGCCAGCAGCGGACTAGCGGGAATCAATGAGCAGTTCTTC.

The chain links TRBV12-3 or TRBV12-4 to TRBJ2-7; TRBD1 agrees at 9 bases. The V and J ends lost 7 bases and 6 bases, in that order; junction bases with no gene match: 7. The length of the CDR3 is 13 residues. The CDR3, as DNA: TGTGCCAGCATCAAGGGACAGGGAGGCGAGCAGTACTTC. It is translated as CASIKGQGGEQYF.

This chain uses TRBV28 with TRBJ2-7; D ambiguous. CDR1 and CDR2 (germline): MDHEN, SYDVKM. V lost 7 bases to trimming and J lost 3 bases, with 19 bases between them. CDR3 size: 15 residues. The CDR3 nucleotides are TGTGCCAGCAAGAGAGGAGCAACTCGCGGCTACGAGCAGTACTTC. Its protein is CASKRGATRGYEQYF. The full variable domain, its missing parts supplied by reference TRBV28 and TRBJ2-7, is DVKVTQSSRYLVKRTGEKVFLECVQDMDHENMFWYRQDPGLGLRLIYFSYDVKMKEKGDIPEGYSVSREKKERFSLILESASTNQTSMYLCASKRGATRGYEQYFGPGTRLTVT.

The chain has TRBV12-5 and TRBJ1-2, with 10 bases lining up with TRBD1. Germline trimming cut 6 bases from V and 4 bases from J; bases unmatched to any gene: 14. Germline CDR1 LGHNT, CDR2 FRNRAP. The CDR3 extends over 17 amino acids. The CDR3 spells CASGPPDRGQRGYGYTF. The CDR3 DNA is TGTGCTAGTGGGCCCCCCGACAGGGGGCAGCGTGGCTATGGCTACACCTTC.

J is TRBJ1-1 and V is TRBV20-1; 10 bases match TRBD1. This CDR3 comprises 15 residues. The germline CDR1 and CDR2 sequences are DFQATT and SNEGSKA (reference sequence). Trimming removed 3 bases from V and 0 bases from J; junction bases left unmatched: 4. CDR3 amino acids: CSASSGTGVNTEAFF. The CDR3 DNA is TGCAGTGCTAGTTCCGGGACAGGGGTGAACACTGAAGCTTTCTTT.

This clone has only one observation. The gene calls are TRBV18 and TRBJ1-1, with D tentatively TRBD1 (5 bases). Trimming stripped 0 bases from V and 6 bases from J, with 11 bases between. The germline V gene encodes CDR1 KGHSH and CDR2 LQKENI. The CDR3 contains 14 residues. CDR3 amino acids: CASSPPAGQAEAFF. The CDR3 nucleotides read TGTGCCAGCTCACCACCGGCGGGGCAGGCTGAAGCTTTCTTT.

The V gene is TRBV10-1, the J gene TRBJ2-2; 8 bases are a match to TRBD2. CDR3 length: 13 residues. In germline, CDR1 is WNHNN, CDR2 SYGVQD (reference sequence). The V segment lost 9 bases and the J segment 7 bases; nucleotides outside the gene matches: 7. The CDR3 loop reads CASRREVGGELFF. As DNA, the CDR3 is TGCGCCAGTCGGCGGGAGGTCGGCGGGGAGCTGTTTTTT.

This sequence joins TRBV6-2 or TRBV6-3 and TRBJ2-3; maybe TRBD1 (6 bases). In germline, CDR1 is MNHEY, CDR2 SVGEGT. The CDR3 is 14 amino acids. V was clipped by 7 bases and J by 1 base, with 12 bases between them. CDR3 nucleotides: TGTGCCAGCACCCCCAGGGGACGCACAGATACGCAGTATTTT. Translation gives CASTPRGRTDTQYF.

The chain joins TRBV5-1 to TRBJ2-3; 15 positions match TRBD2. From germline, CDR1 is SGHRS and CDR2 YFSETQ. CDR3 length: 17 amino acids. V was pared by 2 bases and J by 6 bases, with 7 bases of the junction left unmatched. CDR3: CASSFPGLAGGSDTQYF. The CDR3 coding sequence is TGCGCCAGCAGCTTCCCGGGACTAGCGGGAGGTTCCGATACGCAGTATTTT.

The V and J genes are TRBV5-1 and TRBJ2-7; TRBD1 is a possible D gene (5 bases). V dropped 0 bases and J dropped 2 bases, with 12 bases sitting between them. Germline loops: CDR1 SGHRS, CDR2 YFSETQ. The CDR3 consists of 15 residues. Here the CDR3 reads CASSLEWSGTYEQYF. CDR3 DNA: TGCGCCAGCAGCTTGGAGTGGTCAGGGACCTACGAGCAGTACTTC.

The chain links TRBV11-2 to TRBJ2-1; the match to TRBD2 covers 10 bases. CDR1 and CDR2 from the germline V gene are SGHAT and FQNNGV. This CDR3 spans 16 amino acids. Trimming at V came to 5 bases and at J to 1 base, leaving 5 bases not matched to a gene. The CDR3 region is CASSTPSGSSYNEQFF. The CDR3 DNA sequence: TGTGCCAGCAGCACGCCTAGCGGGAGTTCCTACAATGAGCAGTTCTTC.

This clone has more than one count but fewer than ten. The V gene is TRBV7-3, the J gene TRBJ2-1; 9 nucleotides agree with TRBD2. The CDR3 is 15 amino acids. V shed 5 bases and J 8 bases; nucleotides not matched to a gene: 10. CDR1 and CDR2 (germline): SGHTA, FQGTGA. The CDR3 DNA follows: TGTGCCAGCAGCAACGGACTAGCGAGGTCTGATGAGCAGTTCTTC. It specifies CASSNGLARSDEQFF.

The chain recombines TRBV10-1 with TRBJ2-5; TRBD1 agrees at 7 bases. With V trimmed by 5 bases and J by 5 bases, 8 bases remained unmatched. The CDR3 is made up of 14 amino acids. The germline V gene has CDR1 WNHNN and CDR2 SYGVQD (reference sequence). The CDR3 sequence is CASSPSTGSETQYF. CDR3 coding DNA: TGCGCCAGCAGTCCCTCGACAGGGTCGGAGACCCAGTACTTC.

The genes are TRBV5-1 and TRBJ1-5; D call uncertain. V gave up 2 bases and J gave up 3 bases, with 6 bases separating them. The CDR3 length is 13 residues. Germline V CDR1 and CDR2: SGHRS, YFSETQ. The CDR3 DNA reads TGCGCCAGCAGCTTTAGCTACAATCAGCCCCAGCATTTT. This gives the protein CASSFSYNQPQHF.

V and J are TRBV10-1 and TRBJ1-1; D perhaps matches TRBD1 (6 bases). Germline V gives CDR1 WNHNN, CDR2 SYGVQD (reference sequence). This CDR3 has 15 amino acids. With 7 bases removed from V and 7 bases from J, the gap between germline ends came to 22 bases. The CDR3 bases are TGCGCCAGCAACTCTCCCCGGGACAACCCGTTTGAAGCTTTCTTT. Translated: CASNSPRDNPFEAFF.

The chain carries TRBV5-1 and TRBJ1-3; no definite D call. The CDR3 has 16 amino acids. CDR1 is SGHRS, CDR2 YFSETQ, per germline. The germline V and J ends were trimmed by 2 bases and 0 bases, with 12 bases remaining between them. In DNA, the CDR3 is TGCGCCAGCAGCTTAGGAGGAGGCGACTCTGGAAACACCATATATTTT. As protein: CASSLGGGDSGNTIYF.

This clone was counted once. The genes are TRBV5-1 and TRBJ2-7; TRBD1 aligns across 9 bases. J was trimmed by 7 bases and V by 4 bases; bases with no gene match: 9. This CDR3 is built from 14 residues. CDR1 SGHRS and CDR2 YFSETQ come from the germline V gene. CDR3 sequence reads: CASSTGQGQREQYF. Here the CDR3 DNA reads TGCGCCAGCAGCACCGGACAGGGGCAAAGGGAGCAGTACTTC.

The gene calls are TRBV2 and TRBJ1-2, with no clear D. The ends were cut back, 1 base at V and 5 bases at J, with 8 bases in the middle. CDR1 is SNHLY and CDR2 is FYNNEI in the germline V gene. CDR3 length: 13 amino acids. CDR3 residues: CASSEGQKYGYTF. The CDR3 coding sequence is TGTGCCAGCAGTGAAGGGCAGAAATATGGCTACACCTTC.

This chain connects TRBV7-2 to TRBJ1-1; the D is unclear. The CDR3 runs to 14 residues. In germline, CDR1 is SGHTA, CDR2 FQGNSA. V dropped 7 bases and J dropped 4 bases, with 16 bases sitting between them. The CDR3 loop is CASTSTAPVTEAFF. The CDR3 nucleotides read TGTGCCAGCACCTCCACAGCTCCGGTCACTGAAGCTTTCTTT.

This rearrangement joins TRBV5-1 to TRBJ2-6; D possibly corresponds to TRBD1 (6 bases). Trimming took 7 bases from V and 0 from J, leaving 14 bases between them. Germline V gene sequence: CDR1 SGHRS, CDR2 YFSETQ. CDR3 length: 16 residues. CDR3 bases: TGCGCCAGCTCAGGGGTACAGAACTCTGGGGCCAACGTCCTGACTTTC. Translated, it gives CASSGVQNSGANVLTF.

This sequence joins TRBV14 and TRBJ2-7; D might be TRBD1 (5 bases). The CDR3 extends over 15 amino acids. Germline lookup yields CDR1 SGHDN and CDR2 FVKESK. V gave up 0 bases and J gave up 2 bases, with 11 bases separating them. CDR3 sequence: CASSQEYARAYEQYF. The DNA of the CDR3 is TGTGCCAGCAGCCAAGAGTATGCCAGGGCCTACGAGCAGTACTTC.

The chain employs TRBV6-5 and TRBJ2-7, with D unresolved. V lost 6 bases and J lost 2, with 11 bases in between. The CDR3 is made up of 13 amino acids. Germline CDR1 reads MNHEY; CDR2 reads SVGAGI. The CDR3 loop is CASSLSTAYEQYF. CDR3 bases: TGTGCCAGCAGCCTTTCTACAGCCTACGAGCAGTACTTC.

The J gene is TRBJ1-4, the V gene TRBV19; D is undetermined. The CDR3 is 15 residues long. The germline V gene encodes CDR1 LNHDA and CDR2 SQIVND (reference sequence). The V gene lost 6 bases and the J gene lost 3 bases, with 14 bases spanning the gap. CDR3 residues: CASSKTGKPNEKLFF. CDR3 DNA sequence: TGTGCCAGTAGCAAGACCGGGAAGCCTAATGAAAAACTGTTTTTT.